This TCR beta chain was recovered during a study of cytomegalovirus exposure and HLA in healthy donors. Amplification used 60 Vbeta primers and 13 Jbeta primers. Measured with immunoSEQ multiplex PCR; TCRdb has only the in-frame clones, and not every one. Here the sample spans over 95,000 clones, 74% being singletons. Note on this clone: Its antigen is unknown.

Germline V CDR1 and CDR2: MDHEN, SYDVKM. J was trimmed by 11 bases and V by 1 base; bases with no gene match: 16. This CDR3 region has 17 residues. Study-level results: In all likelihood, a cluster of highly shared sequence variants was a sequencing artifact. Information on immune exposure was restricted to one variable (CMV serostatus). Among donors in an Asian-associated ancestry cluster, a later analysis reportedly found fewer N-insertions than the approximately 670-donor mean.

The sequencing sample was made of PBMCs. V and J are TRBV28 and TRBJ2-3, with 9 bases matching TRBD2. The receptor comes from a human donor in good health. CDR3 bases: TGTGCCAGCAGTTTATCCTTAGCGGGAGAGATCCCCACGCGGCAGTATTTT. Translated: CASSLSLAGEIPTRQYF.